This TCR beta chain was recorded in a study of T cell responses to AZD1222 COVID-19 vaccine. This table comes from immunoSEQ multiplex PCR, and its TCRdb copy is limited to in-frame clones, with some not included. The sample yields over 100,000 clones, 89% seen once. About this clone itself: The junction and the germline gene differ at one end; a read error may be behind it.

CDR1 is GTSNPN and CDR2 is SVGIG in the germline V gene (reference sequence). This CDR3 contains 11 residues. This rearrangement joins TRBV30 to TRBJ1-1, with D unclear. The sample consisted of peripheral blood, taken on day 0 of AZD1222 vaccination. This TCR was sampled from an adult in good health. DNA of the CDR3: TGTGCCTGGAGTGTACGCGCTGAGGCTTTCTTT. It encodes CAWSVRAEAFF.